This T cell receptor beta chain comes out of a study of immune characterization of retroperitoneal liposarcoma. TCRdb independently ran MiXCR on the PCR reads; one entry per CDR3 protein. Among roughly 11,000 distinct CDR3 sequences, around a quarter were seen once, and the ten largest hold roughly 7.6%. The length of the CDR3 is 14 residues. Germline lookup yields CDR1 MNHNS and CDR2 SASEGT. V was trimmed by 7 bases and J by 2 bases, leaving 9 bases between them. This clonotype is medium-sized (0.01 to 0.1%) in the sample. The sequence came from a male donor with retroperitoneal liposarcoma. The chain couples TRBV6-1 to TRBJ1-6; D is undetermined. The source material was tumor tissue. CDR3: CASNSGPYNSPLHF. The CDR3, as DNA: TGTGCCAGCAACTCCGGGCCCTATAATTCACCCCTCCACTTT.